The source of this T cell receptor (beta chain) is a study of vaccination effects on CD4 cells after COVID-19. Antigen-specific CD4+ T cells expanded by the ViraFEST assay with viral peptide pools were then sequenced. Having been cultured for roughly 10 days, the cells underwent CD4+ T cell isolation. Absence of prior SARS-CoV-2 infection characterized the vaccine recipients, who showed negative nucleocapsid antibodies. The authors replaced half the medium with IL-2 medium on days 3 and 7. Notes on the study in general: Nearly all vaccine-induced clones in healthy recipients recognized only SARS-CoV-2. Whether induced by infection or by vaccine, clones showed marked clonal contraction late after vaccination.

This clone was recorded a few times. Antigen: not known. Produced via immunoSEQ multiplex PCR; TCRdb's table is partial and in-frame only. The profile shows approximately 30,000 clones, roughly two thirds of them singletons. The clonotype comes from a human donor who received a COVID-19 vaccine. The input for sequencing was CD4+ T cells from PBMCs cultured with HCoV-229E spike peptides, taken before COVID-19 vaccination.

The CDR3 reads CATSDQDRVEAFF. CDR3 DNA: TGTGCCACCAGTGATCAAGACAGGGTGGAAGCTTTCTTT. V is TRBV24-1 and J is TRBJ1-1; 7 bases are shared with TRBD1. Germline V gene lookup returns CDR1 KGHDR and CDR2 SFDVKD. V lost 3 bases and J lost 8; bases outside the gene matches: 5. The CDR3 loop spans 13 amino acids.